Following are 10 T cell receptor beta chains from one sample sequenced in a study of T cell responses to AZD1222 COVID-19 vaccine. The assay was immunoSEQ multiplex PCR, and TCRdb's table has in-frame clones only and misses some. The sample lists under 100,000 clones, 85% to 95% occurring once. Sequenced here: peripheral blood, sampled on day 0 of AZD1222 vaccination. The receptors come from an adult in good health.

The rearrangement links TRBV9 to TRBJ2-1; D is possibly TRBD2 (6 bases). This CDR3 is 15 amino acids long. The germline gives CDR1 SGDLS, CDR2 YYNGEE. V was cut by 3 bases and J by 5 bases, with 15 bases left in between. The CDR3 spells CASSALGRGHNEQFF. The CDR3 DNA sequence: TGTGCCAGCAGCGCTTTGGGGCGGGGCCACAATGAGCAGTTCTTC.

CDR3 sequence: CASSNYFRGRLRTEAFF. The CDR3 nucleotides read TGTGCCAGCAGCAATTACTTCCGGGGGCGCTTACGCACTGAAGCTTTCTTT. The chain combines TRBV21-1 with TRBJ1-1. TRBV21-1 is designated a pseudogene. The CDR3 sequence is 17 residues long.

The chain joins TRBV7-6 to TRBJ2-7; 8 bases align to TRBD1. CDR1 SGHVS and CDR2 FNYEAQ come from the germline V gene. The junction had 4 bases not matched to a gene; V was cut back by 1 base and J by 2 bases. The CDR3 contains 15 residues. The CDR3 reads CASSLVGQGAYEQYF. The CDR3 region has the DNA TGTGCCAGCAGCTTAGTCGGACAGGGAGCCTACGAGCAGTACTTC.

The rearrangement links TRBV3-1 (or the pseudogene TRBV3-2) to TRBJ2-5, with unresolved D. This CDR3 has 10 residues. Per germline, CDR1 LGHDT and CDR2 YNNKEL (reference sequence). V lost 4 bases and J 7 bases, leaving 4 bases between the germline ends. CDR3 bases: TGTGCCAGCAGCCGGGGGACCCAGTACTTC. Its translation is CASSRGTQYF.

The chain combines TRBV11-2 with TRBJ2-2, with D perhaps TRBD1 or TRBD2 (5 bases each). Germline CDR1 and CDR2: SGHAT and FQNNGV. V was trimmed by 7 bases and J by 6 bases, leaving 6 bases between them. This CDR3 spans 11 amino acids. The CDR3 nucleotides read TGTGCCAGCATGGGGGCCGGGGAGCTGTTTTTT. It encodes CASMGAGELFF.

The V and J genes are TRBV3-1 (or the pseudogene TRBV3-2) and TRBJ1-4, with D perhaps matching TRBD1 (6 bases). Between the trimmed V and J ends, which lost 5 bases and 8 bases, there was a span of 15 bases. The germline V gene encodes CDR1 LGHDT and CDR2 YNNKEL (reference sequence). The CDR3 runs 14 residues. The CDR3 DNA reads TGTGCCAGCAGCAACCCAGGGGTGAAGGAAAAACTGTTTTTT. It is translated as CASSNPGVKEKLFF.

J is TRBJ1-4 and V is TRBV6-6; D is perhaps TRBD1 (5 bases). This CDR3 contains 15 residues. Germline CDR1 is MNHNY and CDR2 is SVGAGI (reference sequence). V lost 2 bases and J 2 bases, leaving 9 bases between the germline ends. The CDR3 loop is CASSYLGGTNEKLFF. In DNA, the CDR3 is TGTGCCAGCAGTTACCTTGGGGGTACTAATGAAAAACTGTTTTTT.

The chain joins TRBV9 to TRBJ1-5; no definite D call. The germline CDR1 and CDR2 sequences are SGDLS and YYNGEE. Trimming left V 3 bases short and J 1 base short, with 8 bases between. This CDR3 contains 14 residues. The CDR3 spells CASSDGWSNQPQHF. In DNA, the CDR3 is TGTGCCAGCAGCGACGGGTGGAGCAATCAGCCCCAGCATTTT.

The chain carries TRBV5-1 and TRBJ2-5; 9 bases match TRBD2. Germline CDR1 is SGHRS and CDR2 is YFSETQ. V dropped 0 bases and J dropped 4; count of bases not matched to a gene: 10. This CDR3 contains 17 residues. As DNA, the CDR3 is TGCGCCAGCAGCTTGGGCCCTAGCGGGGTTGGATCAGAGACCCAGTACTTC. Translated: CASSLGPSGVGSETQYF.

The chain joins TRBV19 to TRBJ2-5; perhaps TRBD1 as D (5 bases). CDR3 length: 15 amino acids. Trimming took 3 bases from V and 5 from J, leaving 16 bases between them. CDR1 and CDR2 from the germline V gene are LNHDA and SQIVND (reference sequence). The CDR3 reads CASSILDSPAETQYF. In DNA, the CDR3 is TGTGCCAGTAGTATCTTAGACAGTCCGGCGGAGACCCAGTACTTC.